This TCR beta chain was obtained from a study of shared clonotypes between healthy human individuals. The overall study: Each donor's CD4 naive and CD4 memory cells filled three plates apiece, CD8 naive two, and CD8 memory one.

Study outcomes and limitations: Sequencing depth was predicted to influence how clonotypes are shared among donors. Naive CD4 clonotypes overlapped across a few donors at about 5.2%.

Details on this clone: No antigen is known for it.

Some 30,000 T cell genomes (roughly 190 ng DNA) went into each sorted-subset replicate. Generated by immunoSEQ multiplex PCR, the TCRdb table keeps only in-frame clones and is missing some. Here the sample spans about 1.1 million clones, 78% being singletons. V was cut by 6 bases and J by 7 bases, with 13 bases left in between. Germline values: CDR1 WNHNN, CDR2 SYGVQD (reference sequence). The CDR3 extends over 13 amino acids. This sequence originates from a man between 18 and 35 years old in good health. Some clones in this sample may be carry-over from other donors' samples. The chain couples TRBV10-1 to TRBJ2-1, with D possibly matching TRBD2 (5 bases). Source material: memory CD4+ T cells from PBMCs. Subset reported: CD45RA-negative fraction. For the CDR3, the DNA is TGCGCCAGCAGCCGCCCCGGGGAAAATGAGCAGTTCTTC. It yields the protein CASSRPGENEQFF.